This T cell receptor (beta chain) is drawn from a study of CD8+ T cells in alopecia areata. Study-level background: Those treated were given oral tofacitinib at 5 to 10 mg twice daily. Treated patients received severity scores based on the percentage of scalp area affected.

Turning to this clone: The antigen is not known.

The treatment: oral pan-JAK inhibitor, 5-10 mg twice daily. Germline V gives CDR1 MNHEY, CDR2 SVGAGI. V was cut by 6 bases and J by 4 bases, with 12 bases left in between. The CDR3 consists of 13 residues. Extraction of RNA preceded its reverse transcription into cDNA, which served as the sequencing template. Some clones are missing from TCRdb's copy, which holds only in-frame ones; the method was immunoSEQ multiplex PCR. The profile shows about 200,000 clones, more than 55% of them singletons. Study outcomes and limitations: Because one nonresponder was included, the link of baseline CD8+ expansion to response is considered uncertain. Normal scalp had lower clonality than lesional scalp, with alopecia totalis/universalis lesions showing this most strongly.

The chain has TRBV6-5 and TRBJ1-2; D is uncertain. This receptor was identified in a human donor with alopecia areata. Material: CD4+ T cells sorted from blood, obtained between weeks 49 and 50, from a patient treated with tofacitinib. The CDR3 spells CASSLQPSYGYTF. In DNA form, the CDR3 reads TGTGCCAGCAGCCTTCAGCCGAGCTATGGCTACACCTTC.